This T cell receptor (beta chain) is from a study of OX40 agonist ivuxolimab in advanced cancers. Trimming took 7 bases from V and 7 from J; bases not matched to a gene: 6. The CDR3 totals 13 residues. Germline CDR1 is MNHNS and CDR2 is SASEGT. Using immunoSEQ multiplex PCR, the repertoire was profiled, and TCRdb retains in-frame clones only, with some absent. The sample has tens of thousands of clones, under 85% seen once; the top ten hold 0.35% to 0.45%. This chain uses TRBV6-1 with TRBJ1-5, with 8 bases lining up with TRBD1. The sequenced sample was CD4+ or CD8+ T cells sorted from blood, obtained in a trial of the OX40 agonist ivuxolimab. The TCR originated in an adult with an advanced solid tumor such as melanoma, head and neck, liver or kidney cancer. Here the CDR3 DNA reads TGTGCCAGCAACGGACAGGGCCCCCAGCCCCAGCATTTT. Its translation is CASNGQGPQPQHF.